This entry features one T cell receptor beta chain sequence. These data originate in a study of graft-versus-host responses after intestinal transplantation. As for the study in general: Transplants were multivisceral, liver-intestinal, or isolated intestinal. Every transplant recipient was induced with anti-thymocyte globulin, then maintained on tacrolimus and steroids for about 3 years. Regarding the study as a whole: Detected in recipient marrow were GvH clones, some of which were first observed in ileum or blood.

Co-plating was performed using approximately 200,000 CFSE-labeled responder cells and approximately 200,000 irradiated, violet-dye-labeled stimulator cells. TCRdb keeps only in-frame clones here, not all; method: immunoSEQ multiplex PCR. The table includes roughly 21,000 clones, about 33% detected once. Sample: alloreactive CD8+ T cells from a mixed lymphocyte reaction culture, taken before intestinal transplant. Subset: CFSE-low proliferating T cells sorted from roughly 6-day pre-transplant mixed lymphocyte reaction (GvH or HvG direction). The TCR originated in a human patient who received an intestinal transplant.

Here the CDR3 DNA reads TGTGCCAGCAGCTTTGACAGATCACCTACGCAGTATTTT. Translated, it gives CASSFDRSPTQYF. The chain employs TRBV7-9 and TRBJ2-3, with D tentatively TRBD1 (5 bases). This CDR3 has 13 amino acids. Per germline, CDR1 SEHNR and CDR2 FQNEAQ (reference sequence). The V gene lost 3 bases and the J gene lost 8 bases, with 12 bases spanning the gap. Using reference TRBV7-9 and TRBJ2-3 for the parts outside the CDR3, the full variable domain is DTGVSQNPRHKITKRGQNVTFRCDPISEHNRLYWYRQTLGQGPEFLTYFQNEAQLEKSRLLSDRFSAERPKGSFSTLEIQRTEQGDSAMYLCASSFDRSPTQYFGPGTRLTVL.